This TCR beta chain was captured by sequencing in a study of T cells after yellow fever vaccination. General study points: Clonotypes found in both CD4 and CD8 compartments made up a small share.

With 0 bases removed from V and 5 bases from J, the gap between germline ends came to 5 bases. This CDR3 has 12 amino acids. Germline values: CDR1 SGHRS, CDR2 YFSETQ. In its sample, this clonotype was seen many times. Its antigen is not known. TCRdb used MiXCR to reprocess the 5' RACE reads, holding one entry per CDR3 protein. The sample holds hundreds of thousands of distinct CDR3 sequences, 3% to 4.5% seen once. This receptor was identified in a man between 18 and 35 years old who received the YFV17D yellow fever vaccine. The material was PBMCs, obtained on the day of the yellow fever booster vaccination. V usage is TRBV5-1 and J usage is TRBJ2-5; D gene uncertain. CDR3 sequence: CASSLAGETQYF. The CDR3 DNA reads TGCGCCAGCAGCTTGGCCGGGGAGACCCAGTACTTC. Full variable domain (remainder filled in from reference TRBV5-1 and TRBJ2-5): KAGVTQTPRYLIKTRGQQVTLSCSPISGHRSVSWYQQTPGQGLQFLFEYFSETQRNKGNFPGRFSGRQFSNSRSEMNVSTLELGDSALYLCASSLAGETQYFGPGTRLLVL.